The clone carrying this T cell receptor beta chain came up many times. Its antigen is unknown. Primed by a sample-barcoded 5' primer and a J-beta primer mix, a second PCR proceeded for 7 to 11 cycles. TCRdb itself ran the 5' RACE reads through MiXCR, one entry per CDR3 protein. The top ten clones hold roughly 24% of a sample with hundreds of thousands of distinct CDR3 sequences, around three fifths of them seen once. The sample originates from a study of blood T cells in healthy people across ages. Study observations and caveats: Changes in expanded clonotypes were possibly confounded, as the CMV status of donors was unknown. Compared with aged donors, long-lived donors showed fewer expanded clones, suggesting selection. Roughly linear declines in TCR beta diversity per million T cells occurred with age.

The CDR3 covers 11 residues. The V and J ends lost 5 bases and 4 bases respectively, with 6 bases between them. CDR1 and CDR2 from the germline V gene are SGHTA and FQGNSA. The sequence came from a man between 35 and 55 years old in good health. The specimen sequenced was blood. The chain links TRBV7-2 to TRBJ2-7; no clear D. Written as DNA, the CDR3 is TGTGCCAGCAGCACGATATACGAGCAGTACTTC. This gives the protein CASSTIYEQYF.